What follows is one T cell receptor beta chain and its context. Antigen unknown. The sample originates from a study of cytomegalovirus exposure and HLA in healthy donors. CDR3 length equals 14 residues. V was cut by 7 bases and J by 0 bases, with 11 bases left in between. Per the germline V gene, CDR1 is SGHRS and CDR2 is YFSETQ. Study results and limitations: TRBV6-2, TRBV6-3 and some other V segments were excluded as indistinguishable. Later analysis identified a missense DCLRE1C variant that was linked to TCR beta V- and J-gene trimming. In a later analysis, across HLA loci, associated TCR counts were highest for DRB1, lowest for HLA-C.

The PCR made use of 60 Vbeta and 13 Jbeta primers. Sequencing was performed with immunoSEQ multiplex PCR; in TCRdb, only in-frame clones are kept and a portion is missing. The sample includes about 150,000 clones, around 79% seen only once; the top ten take 6% to 8.5%. The donors gave bone marrow, and they were healthy. Input material: PBMCs. The source of this sequence is a man aged 25 to 40 in good health and CMV-seropositive. The chain employs TRBV5-1 and TRBJ2-1, with D possibly TRBD2 on 6 matching bases. In DNA form, the CDR3 reads TGCGCCAGCGGCGGGACGAGCTCCTACAATGAGCAGTTCTTC. Translation: CASGGTSSYNEQFF.